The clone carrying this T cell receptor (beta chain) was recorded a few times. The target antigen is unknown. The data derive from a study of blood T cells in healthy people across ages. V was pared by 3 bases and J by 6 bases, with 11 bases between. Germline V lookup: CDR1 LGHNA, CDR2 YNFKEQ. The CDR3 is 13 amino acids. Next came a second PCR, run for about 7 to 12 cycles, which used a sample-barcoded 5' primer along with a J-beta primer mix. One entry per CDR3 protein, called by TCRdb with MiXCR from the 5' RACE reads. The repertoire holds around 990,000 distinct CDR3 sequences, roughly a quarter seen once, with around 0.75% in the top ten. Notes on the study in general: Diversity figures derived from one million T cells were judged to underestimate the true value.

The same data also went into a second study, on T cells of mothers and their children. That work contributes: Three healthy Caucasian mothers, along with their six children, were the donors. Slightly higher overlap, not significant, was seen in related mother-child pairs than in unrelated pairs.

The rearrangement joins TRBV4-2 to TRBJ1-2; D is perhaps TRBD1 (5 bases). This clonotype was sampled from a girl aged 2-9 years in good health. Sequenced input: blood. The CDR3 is CASSHGGVNGYTF. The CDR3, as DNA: TGTGCCAGCAGCCATGGGGGGGTGAATGGCTACACCTTC.